This passage covers 26 T cell receptor beta chains from one sample sequenced in a study of blood T cell repertoires in COVID-19. The repertoire was sequenced with immunoSEQ multiplex PCR; TCRdb's copy has only in-frame clones and lacks some. The sample lists about 95,000 clones, about 85% occurring once. Specimen: peripheral blood. These receptors were taken from an elderly man with active or convalescent COVID-19.

The rearrangement links TRBV6-5 to TRBJ1-2; TRBD1 is a possible D gene (5 bases). Germline CDR1 and CDR2: MNHEY and SVGAGI. V dropped 7 bases and J dropped 1 base, with 10 bases sitting between them. The CDR3 loop spans 13 amino acids. The CDR3 protein is CASTGGVNYGYTF. CDR3 nucleotides: TGTGCCAGCACCGGAGGGGTTAACTATGGCTACACCTTC.

This clone was picked up a small number of times. The gene calls are TRBV4-3 and TRBJ1-4, with D hard to call. The CDR3 extends over 16 amino acids. With 1 base removed from V and 7 bases from J, the gap between germline ends came to 16 bases. CDR1 is LGHNA and CDR2 is YSLEER in the germline V gene. CDR3 amino acids: CASSQGAGTGSEKLFF. The CDR3 DNA sequence: TGCGCCAGCAGCCAAGGGGCAGGAACGGGGTCTGAAAAACTGTTTTTT.

The V gene is TRBV7-9, the J gene TRBJ1-1; D may be TRBD1 (6 bases). This CDR3 has 15 residues. CDR1 is SEHNR and CDR2 is FQNEAQ in the germline V gene (reference sequence). V shed 1 base and J shed 3 bases, with 12 bases lying between them. The CDR3 DNA reads as TGTGCCAGCAGCTTAGGGGGGCAGGTTGACACTGAAGCTTTCTTT. This sequence encodes CASSLGGQVDTEAFF.

V is TRBV5-4 and J is TRBJ2-5; D gene uncertain. This CDR3 has 15 amino acids. Germline CDR1 and CDR2: SGHNT and YYREEE (reference sequence). V dropped 3 bases and J dropped 0 bases, with 12 bases sitting between them. DNA for the CDR3: TGTGCCAGCAGCTCAATAGAGCGATACCAAGAGACCCAGTACTTC. Protein: CASSSIERYQETQYF.

This rearrangement joins TRBV5-1 to TRBJ2-3, with D unresolved. V lost 4 bases to trimming and J lost 6 bases, with 6 bases between them. This CDR3 comprises 11 residues. The germline V gene encodes CDR1 SGHRS and CDR2 YFSETQ. CDR3 residues: CASSQKDTQYF. The CDR3 nucleotides read TGCGCCAGCAGCCAGAAGGATACGCAGTATTTT.

In this sample, this clone turned up once. Other DNA sequences in the sample encode the same CDR3. The chain recombines TRBV18 with TRBJ1-1; 9 nucleotides align to TRBD1. Trimming at V came to 3 bases and at J to 7 bases, leaving 0 bases not matched to a gene. CDR1 KGHSH and CDR2 LQKENI come from the germline V gene. The CDR3 spans 12 residues. This CDR3 reads CASSPGQGEAFF. The CDR3 coding sequence is TGTGCCAGCTCACCGGGACAGGGTGAAGCTTTCTTT.

This clone was recorded only once. The chain recombines TRBV11-2 with TRBJ2-5, with TRBD2 matching 10 bases. CDR1 is SGHAT and CDR2 is FQNNGV in the germline V gene. V dropped 2 bases and J dropped 0; count of bases not matched to a gene: 6. This CDR3 contains 17 residues. The CDR3 DNA follows: TGTGCCAGCAGCTTAATAGTCCTAGCGGGGGACCAAGAGACCCAGTACTTC. This gives the protein CASSLIVLAGDQETQYF. The whole variable domain, filled in from reference TRBV11-2 and TRBJ2-5, reads EAGVAQSPRYKIIEKRQSVAFWCNPISGHATLYWYQQILGQGPKLLIQFQNNGVVDDSQLPKDRFSAERLKGVDSTLKIQPAKLEDSAVYLCASSLIVLAGDQETQYFGPGTRLLVL.

This chain uses TRBV19 with TRBJ1-2; D is perhaps TRBD1 (5 bases). This CDR3 is built from 14 residues. V was shortened by 5 bases and J by 7 bases, with 17 bases between the two germline ends. Germline loops: CDR1 LNHDA, CDR2 SQIVND (reference sequence). This CDR3 is CASSYRRGGGGYTF. The CDR3 bases are TGTGCCAGTAGTTACAGGAGGGGAGGTGGTGGCTACACCTTC.

The genes are TRBV2 and TRBJ2-5; 9 bases align to TRBD2. Germline V CDR1 and CDR2: SNHLY, FYNNEI. Trimming removed 3 bases from V and 5 bases from J; junction bases left unmatched: 7. CDR3 length: 15 amino acids. This chain's CDR3 is CASSERRGGPETQYF. CDR3 coding DNA: TGTGCCAGCAGTGAGAGGCGGGGGGGCCCGGAGACCCAGTACTTC.

The chain is built from TRBV19 and TRBJ1-2; D unresolved. The CDR3 sequence is 13 residues long. In germline, CDR1 is LNHDA, CDR2 SQIVND (reference sequence). V was pared by 6 bases and J by 8 bases, with 16 bases between. CDR3 DNA sequence: TGTGCCAGTAGCCCCTTCGTAGAGTGGGGCTACACCTTC. Protein: CASSPFVEWGYTF.

V is TRBV4-1 and J is TRBJ1-2; maybe TRBD1 (5 bases). The length of the CDR3 is 14 residues. Germline V gene data show CDR1 as MGHRA and CDR2 as YSYEKL. With 2 bases removed from V and 4 bases from J, the gap between germline ends came to 11 bases. The CDR3 DNA follows: TGCGCCAGCAGCCAATCGGGGGTTGGCTATGGCTACACCTTC. Its protein is CASSQSGVGYGYTF.

The chain recombines TRBV3-1 (or the pseudogene TRBV3-2) with TRBJ1-2; D is unclear. The CDR3 loop spans 11 amino acids. Germline loops: CDR1 LGHDT, CDR2 YNNKEL (reference sequence). Trimming took off 3 bases at V and 8 bases at J, with 7 bases between the two ends. DNA for the CDR3: TGTGCCAGCAGCCAGGCCTGGGGCTACACCTTC. It specifies CASSQAWGYTF.

This rearrangement joins TRBV19 to TRBJ1-2; maybe TRBD1 (6 bases). Trimming pared 4 bases from V and 2 bases from J, leaving 11 bases between. Germline CDR1 LNHDA, CDR2 SQIVND (reference sequence). The CDR3 has 14 amino acids. The CDR3: CASSRGPENYGYTF. DNA for the CDR3: TGTGCCAGTAGTAGGGGGCCTGAGAACTATGGCTACACCTTC.

The CDR3, as DNA: TGTGCCAGTAAGGCCGGGGATAATTCACCCCTCCACTTT. Its translation is CASKAGDNSPLHF. The J gene is TRBJ1-6, the V gene TRBV6-1, with D unresolved. Germline V lookup: CDR1 MNHNS, CDR2 SASEGT. This CDR3 has 13 amino acids. Trimming removed 9 bases at V and 5 bases at J, with 11 bases between.

A single count supports this clone. This chain joins TRBV28 and TRBJ2-5; D is uncertain. Trimming removed 7 bases from V and 2 bases from J, with 17 bases in between. The CDR3 is made up of 15 amino acids. In germline, CDR1 is MDHEN, CDR2 SYDVKM. The CDR3 bases are TGTGCCAGCATAGGAGAAGTTGGTTATCAAGAGACCCAGTACTTC. Its translation is CASIGEVGYQETQYF.

CDR3 in DNA: TGCGCCAGCAGCCAAGAAGGGAGCGTACAAGCTCAGCCCCAGCATTTT. This codes for CASSQEGSVQAQPQHF. This chain joins TRBV4-1 and TRBJ1-5; D is uncertain. The germline V gene has CDR1 MGHRA and CDR2 YSYEKL. Trimming left V 0 bases short and J 6 bases short, with 15 bases between. The CDR3 totals 16 residues.

This sequence joins TRBV3-1 (or the pseudogene TRBV3-2) and TRBJ1-4; D remains unclear. Per germline, CDR1 LGHDT and CDR2 YNNKEL (reference sequence). V lost 4 bases and J lost 0, with 12 bases in between. This CDR3 spans 16 amino acids. The CDR3 DNA follows: TGTGCCAGCAGCCCGCGGGGAGGGTCAACTAATGAAAAACTGTTTTTT. Translating gives CASSPRGGSTNEKLFF.

This clone was observed a few times. J is TRBJ1-5 and V is TRBV20-1, with TRBD1 matching over 7 bases. Germline loops: CDR1 DFQATT, CDR2 SNEGSKA (reference sequence). The CDR3 length is 15 residues. V shed 3 bases and J 6 bases; nucleotides not matched to a gene: 11. CDR3 bases: TGCAGTGCTAGTAGCCAGGGGGTTACTGGTCAGCCCCAGCATTTT. It encodes CSASSQGVTGQPQHF.

V and J are TRBV27 and TRBJ1-4, with D unclear. Germline CDR1 MNHEY, CDR2 SMNVEV (reference sequence). Trimming shortened V by 5 bases and J by 1 base, and 14 bases separated the two germline ends. This CDR3 is 16 amino acids long. The CDR3, as DNA: TGTGCCAGCAGTATGGGCCTGACACGAACTAATGAAAAACTGTTTTTT. It codes for CASSMGLTRTNEKLFF.

The J gene is TRBJ2-2, the V gene TRBV18, with a tentative D call TRBD1 (6 bases). Germline V CDR1 and CDR2: KGHSH, LQKENI. This CDR3 contains 16 residues. V was shortened by 6 bases and J by 0 bases, with 14 bases between the two germline ends. DNA of the CDR3: TGTGCCAGCTCCCTTAACAGGGCCACGAACACCGGGGAGCTGTTTTTT. Its translation is CASSLNRATNTGELFF.

The chain employs TRBV4-3 and TRBJ1-4; weak D call: TRBD1 (5 bases). The ends were cut back, 1 base at V and 6 bases at J, with 15 bases in the middle. Germline V gene sequence: CDR1 LGHNA, CDR2 YSLEER. CDR3 length: 16 amino acids. The CDR3 loop reads CASSQGLAKGDEKLFF. The CDR3, as DNA: TGCGCCAGCAGCCAAGGCCTCGCAAAAGGGGATGAAAAACTGTTTTTT.

This clone appeared once. This chain links TRBV7-6 with TRBJ2-5; TRBD1 matches at 8 bases. Germline trimming cut 4 bases from V and 2 bases from J; bases unmatched to any gene: 6. The length of the CDR3 is 15 residues. The germline CDR1 and CDR2 sequences are SGHVS and FNYEAQ. The CDR3 sequence is CASSYDRGAQETQYF. CDR3 DNA sequence: TGTGCCAGCAGCTACGACAGGGGAGCACAAGAGACCCAGTACTTC.

The rearrangement links TRBV10-3 to TRBJ1-2; possible D gene TRBD1, 6 bases. Trimming removed 6 bases from V and 3 bases from J, with 14 bases in between. Germline loops: CDR1 ENHRY, CDR2 SYGVKD. The CDR3 totals 14 residues. The CDR3 protein is CAISLDSLDYGYTF. The CDR3 region has the DNA TGTGCCATCAGCCTGGACAGCCTAGACTATGGCTACACCTTC.

The V gene is TRBV7-2, the J gene TRBJ2-7; D not resolved. Germline lookup yields CDR1 SGHTA and CDR2 FQGNSA. This CDR3 is 13 amino acids long. Trimming took 5 bases from V and 6 from J, leaving 14 bases between them. CDR3 loop: CASSPINRGEQYF. CDR3 DNA: TGTGCCAGCAGCCCCATTAATCGCGGCGAGCAGTACTTC.

This clone was found a few times. The chain is built from TRBV9 and TRBJ2-3; D uncertain. The germline V and J ends were trimmed by 4 bases and 2 bases, with 17 bases remaining between them. The CDR3 is made up of 16 amino acids. Germline assignment: CDR1 SGDLS and CDR2 YYNGEE. CDR3 residues: CASSPLPDADTDTQYF. DNA of the CDR3: TGTGCCAGCAGCCCCCTGCCAGATGCTGACACAGATACGCAGTATTTT.

The rearrangement links TRBV4-1 to TRBJ2-3; D is perhaps TRBD2 (6 bases). Trimming removed 4 bases from V and 0 bases from J, with 17 bases in between. Germline V CDR1 and CDR2: MGHRA, YSYEKL. The CDR3 covers 17 residues. CDR3 sequence reads: CASSLTGTASSTDTQYF. The DNA of the CDR3 is TGCGCCAGCAGCCTCACCGGGACTGCTTCTAGCACAGATACGCAGTATTTT.